Shown below are 23 T cell receptor beta chains from a single sample sequenced in a study of blood T cell repertoires in COVID-19. Profiling relied on immunoSEQ multiplex PCR, and the TCRdb table lists in-frame clones only, not all of them. This sample carries fewer than 250,000 clones, roughly 90% of them seen once, and the ten largest clones take 5.5% to 6.5%. Sequencing input: peripheral blood. Receptor source: a man aged 60 to 69 who had recovered from COVID-19.

This chain links TRBV28 with TRBJ2-1; TRBD1 might be the D (6 bases). The CDR3 has 15 residues. Trimming took 5 bases from V and 8 from J, leaving 19 bases between them. Germline V gives CDR1 MDHEN, CDR2 SYDVKM. The CDR3 spells CASSLPGTTFYEQFF. In nucleotides, the CDR3 is TGTGCCAGCAGTCTCCCCGGGACAACGTTCTATGAGCAGTTCTTC.

The V and J genes are TRBV5-4 and TRBJ1-2; TRBD1 matches 9 bases. J was trimmed by 7 bases and V by 1 base; bases with no gene match: 11. The CDR3 sequence is 16 residues long. CDR1 is SGHNT and CDR2 is YYREEE in the germline V gene (reference sequence). CDR3 nucleotide sequence: TGTGCCAGCAGCTTGAAGACGGGGACAGGGCTAGCTGGCTACACCTTC. Translated, it gives CASSLKTGTGLAGYTF.

This chain connects TRBV7-2 to TRBJ2-4; 7 bases agree with TRBD1. The CDR3 covers 16 residues. V trimming: 2 bases; J trimming: 0 bases; junction bases outside the gene matches: 4. Per germline, CDR1 SGHTA and CDR2 FQGNSA. CDR3 sequence (DNA): TGTGCCAGCAGCTTAATGGGGACAGTAGCCAAAAACATTCAGTACTTC. Amino acid sequence: CASSLMGTVAKNIQYF.

V usage is TRBV10-2 and J usage is TRBJ1-2; no clear D. V was pared by 6 bases and J by 8 bases, with 22 bases between. The CDR3 is 15 amino acids. Per germline, CDR1 WSHSY and CDR2 SAAADI. This chain's CDR3 is CASSPLRQDRGGYTF. CDR3 nucleotides: TGCGCCAGCAGCCCCCTGAGGCAGGACCGGGGAGGCTACACCTTC.

The gene calls are TRBV19 and TRBJ1-2, with unresolved D. The germline V gene encodes CDR1 LNHDA and CDR2 SQIVND (reference sequence). The CDR3 runs 13 residues. V was clipped by 4 bases and J by 3 bases, with 9 bases between them. Here the CDR3 DNA reads TGTGCCAGTAGTACGGGTGGCGACTATGGCTACACCTTC. Amino acids: CASSTGGDYGYTF.

The V call is TRBV6-1, the J call TRBJ1-6; 10 nucleotides agree with TRBD1. Trimming took 1 base from V and 10 from J; bases not matched to a gene: 4. The CDR3 spans 15 residues. Germline V gives CDR1 MNHNS, CDR2 SASEGT. CDR3 loop: CASSEVDRGISPLHF. CDR3 in DNA: TGTGCCAGCAGTGAAGTGGACAGGGGGATCTCACCCCTCCACTTT.

This chain uses TRBV9 with TRBJ2-5; possible D gene TRBD2, 5 bases. CDR1 is SGDLS, CDR2 YYNGEE, per germline. V was pared by 2 bases and J by 7 bases, with 12 bases between. The CDR3 sequence is 13 residues long. In DNA, the CDR3 is TGTGCCAGCAGCGTCGAGGGCCCGGGGACCCAGTACTTC. Translating it yields CASSVEGPGTQYF.

This sequence joins TRBV19 and TRBJ1-5; D gene uncertain. The CDR3 consists of 9 residues. V was pared by 8 bases and J by 7 bases, with 3 bases between. Germline V CDR1 and CDR2: LNHDA, SQIVND (reference sequence). CDR3 in amino acids: CASGQPQHF. Here the CDR3 DNA reads TGTGCCAGTGGCCAGCCCCAGCATTTT.

This chain connects TRBV19 to TRBJ1-1; 7 positions agree with TRBD1. CDR1 and CDR2 (germline): LNHDA, SQIVND (reference sequence). V trimming: 1 base; J trimming: 4 bases; junction bases outside the gene matches: 3. The CDR3 length is 14 residues. The DNA of the CDR3 is TGTGCCAGTAGTATAGTTGCAGGGGGCACTGAAGCTTTCTTT. It is translated as CASSIVAGGTEAFF. The variable domain in full, completed from reference TRBV19 and TRBJ1-1, reads DGGITQSPKYLFRKEGQNVTLSCEQNLNHDAMYWYRQDPGQGLRLIYYSQIVNDFQKGDIAEGYSVSREKKESFPLTVTSAQKNPTAFYLCASSIVAGGTEAFFGQGTRLTVV.

The V and J genes are TRBV27 and TRBJ1-2; 10 positions agree with TRBD1. After removal of 6 bases from V and 3 bases from J, the junction contained 7 bases not matched to a gene. Germline lookup yields CDR1 MNHEY and CDR2 SMNVEV (reference sequence). The CDR3 runs 15 residues. The CDR3 sequence: CASSRGQGRDYGYTF. CDR3 bases: TGTGCCAGCAGCCGGGGACAGGGGAGGGACTATGGCTACACCTTC.

CDR3 bases: TGTGCCAGCAGCCACTCCGGGACAGGGGAACACGAGCAGTACTTC. Its protein is CASSHSGTGEHEQYF. The chain employs TRBV7-9 and TRBJ2-7; TRBD1 agrees at 10 bases. From germline, CDR1 is SEHNR and CDR2 FQNEAQ (reference sequence). Trimming took 5 bases from V and 5 from J; bases not matched to a gene: 9. The length of the CDR3 is 15 residues.

The rearrangement links TRBV3-1 (or the pseudogene TRBV3-2) to TRBJ2-1; maybe TRBD2 (6 bases). This CDR3 is 16 amino acids long. V dropped 7 bases and J dropped 0 bases, with 16 bases sitting between them. Looked up from germline, CDR1 is LGHDT and CDR2 is YNNKEL (reference sequence). The CDR3 protein is CASTHLGTYSYNEQFF. The CDR3 DNA reads as TGTGCCAGCACCCATCTCGGGACTTACTCCTACAATGAGCAGTTCTTC.

The genes are TRBV9 and TRBJ2-3; D is possibly TRBD1 (6 bases). Germline-derived CDR1 and CDR2 are SGDLS and YYNGEE. The V gene lost 3 bases and the J gene lost 1 base, with 15 bases spanning the gap. The CDR3 is 16 amino acids. The CDR3 loop reads CASSASQGSRTDTQYF. In nucleotides, the CDR3 is TGTGCCAGCAGCGCTTCGCAGGGGAGTCGCACAGATACGCAGTATTTT.

The chain employs TRBV5-1 and TRBJ1-2; D unclear. The CDR3 covers 13 residues. CDR1 and CDR2 from the germline V gene are SGHRS and YFSETQ. With 0 bases removed from V and 2 bases from J, the gap between germline ends came to 5 bases. In nucleotides, the CDR3 is TGCGCCAGCAGCTTGGGGGCCAACTATGGCTACACCTTC. Its translation: CASSLGANYGYTF. Full variable domain (outside the CDR3, taken from reference TRBV5-1 and TRBJ1-2): KAGVTQTPRYLIKTRGQQVTLSCSPISGHRSVSWYQQTPGQGLQFLFEYFSETQRNKGNFPGRFSGRQFSNSRSEMNVSTLELGDSALYLCASSLGANYGYTFGSGTRLTVV.

This sequence joins TRBV6-2 or TRBV6-3 and TRBJ2-7; possibly TRBD1 for D (6 bases). V was pared by 0 bases and J by 7 bases, with 28 bases between. Germline V lookup: CDR1 MNHEY, CDR2 SVGEGT. This CDR3 region has 19 residues. The CDR3: CASSYSTAGALSPTGEQYF. The CDR3 DNA is TGTGCCAGCAGTTACTCGACGGCAGGGGCTTTAAGCCCTACTGGGGAGCAGTACTTC.

V is TRBV5-1 and J is TRBJ2-2; 11 positions match TRBD1. J lost 7 bases, V lost 4 bases, and 6 bases had no gene match. In germline, CDR1 is SGHRS, CDR2 YFSETQ. The length of the CDR3 is 15 residues. CDR3 sequence: CASSPDRGRGGELFF. The CDR3 DNA follows: TGCGCCAGCAGCCCGGACAGGGGGCGAGGCGGGGAGCTGTTTTTT.

The chain uses TRBV4-2 and TRBJ2-6; perhaps TRBD1 as D (5 bases). V lost 0 bases, J lost 0 bases, and 15 bases lay in between. The CDR3 spans 19 residues. CDR1 LGHNA and CDR2 YNFKEQ come from the germline V gene. The CDR3 DNA is TGTGCCAGCAGCCAAGAGGGGCAGGGTATTAACTCTGGGGCCAACGTCCTGACTTTC. It translates to CASSQEGQGINSGANVLTF.

This clone showed up just a few times. This chain links TRBV4-1 with TRBJ2-1; 11 positions match TRBD2. Trimming cost V 0 bases and J 7 bases; bases outside gene matches: 5. The CDR3 extends over 16 amino acids. Germline V gene lookup returns CDR1 MGHRA and CDR2 YSYEKL. CDR3 amino acids: CASSQDLAGGRNEQFF. The CDR3 region has the DNA TGCGCCAGCAGCCAAGATTTAGCGGGGGGGCGGAATGAGCAGTTCTTC.

V gene TRBV21-1 combines with J gene TRBJ1-6; the D call of TRBD1 is as the table states it, not checked on the DNA. TRBV21-1 is classified as a pseudogene. The CDR3 has 18 amino acids. The CDR3 loop is CASRTGTGGAPYNSPLHF. The CDR3 DNA reads as TGTGCCAGCAGAACCGGGACAGGGGGCGCACCCTATAATTCACCCCTCCACTTT.

The chain recombines TRBV5-1 with TRBJ2-5; TRBD2 is a possible D gene (5 bases). Trimming shortened V by 4 bases and J by 3 bases, and 10 bases separated the two germline ends. The CDR3 has 13 residues. Germline V CDR1 and CDR2: SGHRS, YFSETQ. Here the CDR3 DNA reads TGCGCCAGCAGCGCCGGGATGGAAGAGACCCAGTACTTC. Its translation is CASSAGMEETQYF.

The rearrangement joins TRBV25-1 to TRBJ1-4; possible D gene TRBD1, 5 bases. Germline assignment: CDR1 MGHDK and CDR2 SYGVNS. The V end lost 2 bases, the J end lost 8 bases, and 18 bases lay between the germline ends. The CDR3 runs to 16 residues. The CDR3 reads CASSEGGGRFGEKLFF. CDR3 nucleotide sequence: TGTGCCAGCAGTGAAGGCGGGGGGAGATTTGGCGAAAAACTGTTTTTT.

The rearrangement links TRBV19 to TRBJ2-7; 11 nucleotides align to TRBD1. Germline V gives CDR1 LNHDA, CDR2 SQIVND (reference sequence). With V trimmed by 6 bases and J by 2 bases, 6 bases remained unmatched. The CDR3 is made up of 15 amino acids. The CDR3 nucleotides are TGTGCCAGTAGAGATGGACAGGGGGCCGCCTACGAGCAGTACTTC. Translating it yields CASRDGQGAAYEQYF.

The chain uses TRBV18 and TRBJ2-7; 8 nucleotides agree with TRBD2. There are 15 residues in the CDR3. Germline assignment: CDR1 KGHSH and CDR2 LQKENI. The V gene end was trimmed by 3 bases and the J gene end by 1 base; junction bases not matched to a gene: 5. DNA of the CDR3: TGTGCCAGCTCACCGCCGGGGGGGCGATCCTACGAGCAGTACTTC. As protein: CASSPPGGRSYEQYF. Full variable domain (rest looked up from reference TRBV18 and TRBJ2-7): NAGVMQNPRHLVRRRGQEARLRCSPMKGHSHVYWYRQLPEEGLKFMVYLQKENIIDESGMPKERFSAEFPKEGPSILRIQQVVRGDSAAYFCASSPPGGRSYEQYFGPGTRLTVT.